What follows are 22 T cell receptor beta chains derived from one specimen sequenced in a study of beta chain features in type 1 diabetes. The whole isolated RNA underwent reverse transcription, so sequencing captured expressed TCRB transcripts. Assay used: immunoSEQ multiplex PCR; TCRdb lists only in-frame clones, some missing. The repertoire holds about 360,000 clones, with around 12% as singletons. Material for sequencing was naive CD4+ T cells from blood. Receptors originate from a man younger than 35 in good health.

This clone was seen only a few times. The chain carries TRBV12-5 and TRBJ1-1; the D gene is possibly TRBD1 (5 bases). The V end was cut by 5 bases, the J end by 11 bases, with 15 bases between. CDR1 and CDR2 (germline): LGHNT, FRNRAP. The CDR3 consists of 12 residues. Written as DNA, the CDR3 is TGTGCTAGTGGTCCCAGGGTGGGGAAGGCTTTCTTT. Translating gives CASGPRVGKAFF.

The CDR3 here is CASSFRLAGGYEQFF. The CDR3 DNA reads TGCGCCAGCAGCTTTCGACTAGCGGGAGGATATGAGCAGTTCTTC. The genes are TRBV5-1 and TRBJ2-1, with TRBD2 identical over 13 bases. The ends lost 2 bases at V and 8 bases at J; junction bases unmatched: 4. The CDR3 is 15 residues long. Germline CDR1 reads SGHRS; CDR2 reads YFSETQ.

This clone was picked up many times. The V call is TRBV29-1, the J call TRBJ2-5; a possible D gene is TRBD2 (6 bases). Trimming removed 7 bases from V and 5 bases from J, with 11 bases in between. The CDR3 length is 11 residues. Germline lookup yields CDR1 SQVTM and CDR2 ANQGSEA. CDR3 residues: CSGGGRETQYF. CDR3 sequence (DNA): TGCAGCGGGGGAGGCAGGGAGACCCAGTACTTC.

This clone has only a few counts. The chain recombines TRBV11-1 with TRBJ2-2; 8 nucleotides agree with TRBD1. Germline values: CDR1 SGHAT, CDR2 FQDESV (reference sequence). This CDR3 is 15 amino acids long. V shed 5 bases and J 4 bases; nucleotides not matched to a gene: 6. The CDR3 nucleotides are TGTGCCAGCAGCCCGACAGGGGTGAGCACCGGGGAGCTGTTTTTT. Protein: CASSPTGVSTGELFF.

The rearrangement joins TRBV11-3 to TRBJ2-3, with TRBD1 identical over 7 bases. This CDR3 contains 14 residues. CDR1 SGHNT and CDR2 YENEEA come from the germline V gene. J lost 3 bases, V lost 5 bases, and 5 bases had no gene match. CDR3: CASSMGQSTDTQYF. CDR3 sequence (DNA): TGTGCCAGCAGCATGGGACAGAGTACAGATACGCAGTATTTT. Full variable domain (outside the CDR3, taken from reference TRBV11-3 and TRBJ2-3): EAGVVQSPRYKIIEKKQPVAFWCNPISGHNTLYWYLQNLGQGPELLIRYENEEAVDDSQLPKDRFSAERLKGVDSTLKIQPAELGDSAVYLCASSMGQSTDTQYFGPGTRLTVL.

Only a few counts were recorded for this clone. The CDR3 region has the DNA TGTGCCAGCAGCACCCGGACAGGGGGCCTGGAGACCCAGTACTTC. Its translation: CASSTRTGGLETQYF. The rearrangement uses TRBV7-7 and TRBJ2-5; 11 nucleotides align to TRBD1. V gave up 5 bases and J gave up 5 bases; unmatched junction bases: 7. The V gene's germline CDR1 is SSHAT and CDR2 FNYEAQ (reference sequence). The CDR3 has 15 residues.

V usage is TRBV21-1 and J usage is TRBJ2-1; the table's D call of TRBD1 was not tested on the DNA. TRBV21-1 is tagged as a pseudogene. The CDR3 length is 13 residues. The CDR3 is CASSRKDRVKQFF. CDR3 sequence (DNA): TGTGCCAGCAGCCGAAAGGACAGGGTAAAGCAGTTCTTC.

V usage is TRBV7-9 and J usage is TRBJ2-7; 8 bases agree with TRBD1. V trimming: 5 bases; J trimming: 4 bases; junction bases outside the gene matches: 13. This CDR3 spans 16 amino acids. Germline CDR1 is SEHNR and CDR2 is FQNEAQ (reference sequence). CDR3 protein: CASSSRGSGGFYEQYF. The CDR3 DNA reads TGTGCCAGCAGCAGTCGGGGTTCAGGGGGCTTTTACGAGCAGTACTTC.

This chain connects TRBV30 to TRBJ2-3; D is uncertain. CDR1 and CDR2 (germline): GTSNPN, SVGIG (reference sequence). Trimming took off 0 bases at V and 5 bases at J, with 6 bases between the two ends. The CDR3 covers 12 residues. CDR3: CAWSVILDTQYF. CDR3 coding DNA: TGTGCCTGGAGTGTAATTCTAGATACGCAGTATTTT. The full variable domain, rest sourced from reference TRBV30 and TRBJ2-3, is SQTIHQWPATLVQPVGSPLSLECTVEGTSNPNLYWYRQAAGRGLQLLFYSVGIGQISSEVPQNLSASRPQDRQFILSSKKLLLSDSGFYLCAWSVILDTQYFGPGTRLTVL.

The table lists this clone with a few counts. The CDR3 here is CASSQVLGWEQFF. The CDR3 bases are TGTGCCAGCAGCCAAGTACTGGGCTGGGAGCAGTTCTTC. This chain joins TRBV14 and TRBJ2-1; D is uncertain. The CDR3 loop spans 13 amino acids. With 1 base removed from V and 10 bases from J, the gap between germline ends came to 11 bases. Germline assignment: CDR1 SGHDN and CDR2 FVKESK.

This clone has only a few counts. The chain links TRBV2 to TRBJ1-2; 9 bases fit TRBD1. The CDR3 contains 12 residues. Germline V lookup: CDR1 SNHLY, CDR2 FYNNEI. V gave up 8 bases and J gave up 4 bases; unmatched junction bases: 2. The CDR3 DNA reads as TGTGCCAGCGGGGGACAGGGCTATGGCTACACCTTC. Translating it yields CASGGQGYGYTF.

This clone was found a few times. The chain links TRBV10-3 to TRBJ2-3; TRBD2 agrees at 12 bases. Germline assignment: CDR1 ENHRY and CDR2 SYGVKD. This CDR3 contains 17 residues. V shed 3 bases, J shed 2 bases, and the junction held 6 bases outside the gene matches. The CDR3: CAISEPGLAGPTDTQYF. As DNA, the CDR3 is TGTGCCATCAGTGAACCCGGACTAGCGGGGCCCACAGATACGCAGTATTTT.

This chain links TRBV30 with TRBJ1-5; TRBD1 matches 9 bases. Germline values: CDR1 GTSNPN, CDR2 SVGIG (reference sequence). V lost 2 bases to trimming and J lost 5 bases; unmatched junction nucleotides: 7. The CDR3 loop spans 15 amino acids. The CDR3 DNA reads as TGTGCCTGGAGTACGGGACAGGGAACTGATCAGCCCCAGCATTTT. Protein: CAWSTGQGTDQPQHF.

This rearrangement joins TRBV6-5 to TRBJ2-3, with D possibly TRBD2 on 5 matching bases. Germline loops: CDR1 MNHEY, CDR2 SVGAGI. The CDR3 length is 15 residues. V was clipped by 9 bases and J by 4 bases, with 20 bases between them. CDR3 bases: TGTGCCAGTTCCCTCCAGCGGACCCTGCCAGATACGCAGTATTTT. Its translation is CASSLQRTLPDTQYF.

This clone was detected only a few times. This chain joins TRBV7-2 and TRBJ1-1; a possible D gene is TRBD1 (5 bases). Germline lookup yields CDR1 SGHTA and CDR2 FQGNSA. The CDR3 has 13 amino acids. V was trimmed by 8 bases and J by 3 bases, leaving 13 bases between them. CDR3 sequence (DNA): TGTGCCAGCCGGGCGGGGGGACACACTGAAGCTTTCTTT. It yields the protein CASRAGGHTEAFF.

This clone was detected only once. This chain connects TRBV30 to TRBJ1-6; D gene unclear. V lost 4 bases and J lost 5, with 9 bases in between. The CDR3 is 13 residues long. The germline V gene encodes CDR1 GTSNPN and CDR2 SVGIG (reference sequence). For the CDR3, the DNA is TGTGCCTGGACCCCAGTACATAATTCACCCCTCCACTTT. Protein product: CAWTPVHNSPLHF.

A few counts support this clone. The chain links TRBV10-3 to TRBJ2-7; tentatively, D is TRBD1 (6 bases). The V gene's germline CDR1 is ENHRY and CDR2 SYGVKD. V was shortened by 11 bases and J by 4 bases, with 18 bases between the two germline ends. This CDR3 is built from 13 residues. In DNA, the CDR3 is TGTGCCGTCGCCGGGACACCAAGTTACGAGCAGTACTTC. Translated: CAVAGTPSYEQYF.

This clone was counted between two and nine times. The genes are TRBV4-3 and TRBJ2-5; D call uncertain. CDR3 length equals 15 residues. Germline V gives CDR1 LGHNA, CDR2 YSLEER. With 1 base removed from V and 4 bases from J, the gap between germline ends came to 13 bases. The CDR3 spells CASSQATNTRETQYF. The CDR3, as DNA: TGCGCCAGCAGCCAAGCCACGAATACGCGAGAGACCCAGTACTTC.

This clone was observed a few times. This chain connects TRBV5-4 to TRBJ1-5; TRBD1 might be the D (5 bases). This CDR3 contains 15 residues. Germline loops: CDR1 SGHNT, CDR2 YYREEE (reference sequence). Trimming removed 2 bases from V and 0 bases from J, with 9 bases in between. The CDR3: CASSLGGDSNQPQHF. The CDR3 nucleotides are TGTGCCAGCAGCTTAGGAGGGGATAGCAATCAGCCCCAGCATTTT.

The gene calls are TRBV5-1 and TRBJ2-7; perhaps TRBD1 as D (6 bases). The CDR3 loop spans 14 amino acids. Germline CDR1 and CDR2: SGHRS and YFSETQ. The V end lost 2 bases, the J end lost 2 bases, and 11 bases lay between the germline ends. In nucleotides, the CDR3 is TGCGCCAGCAGCTTAGTGGGGGCGGCCTACGAGCAGTACTTC. Encoded protein: CASSLVGAAYEQYF.

CDR3 sequence (DNA): TGTGCCATCAGTGCCGGGACAGCGTACGAGCAGTACTTC. Translated, it gives CAISAGTAYEQYF. The rearrangement joins TRBV10-3 to TRBJ2-7, with 7 bases matching TRBD1. Germline V CDR1 and CDR2: ENHRY, SYGVKD. This CDR3 comprises 13 residues. The V gene end was trimmed by 4 bases and the J gene end by 4 bases; junction bases not matched to a gene: 4.

This clone showed up just a few times. J is TRBJ1-2 and V is TRBV7-9; 10 positions agree with TRBD1. Germline CDR1 reads SEHNR; CDR2 reads FQNEAQ (reference sequence). The junction had 3 bases not matched to a gene; V was cut back by 5 bases and J by 3 bases. The CDR3 length is 14 residues. The CDR3 DNA sequence: TGTGCCAGCAGCAACGGACAGGGGGACTATGGCTACACCTTC. This sequence encodes CASSNGQGDYGYTF.